This T cell receptor (beta chain) was captured in a study of T-cell memory formation after mild COVID-19. Study-level findings and limits: Pre-infection memory carried some responding clones, suggesting that cross-reactive memory joined. There was a balanced CD4/CD8 profile in clones contracting day 15 to 85, and later expanders leaned CD4+.

The CDR3 loop spans 15 amino acids. Germline values: CDR1 MNHEY, CDR2 SVGEGT. With 5 bases clipped from V and 4 bases from J, the junction kept 9 bases outside the gene matches. This clonotype appeared a single time. Its cognate antigen is unknown. cDNA libraries for TCR alpha and TCR beta, carrying sample barcodes and UMIs, came from 5'RACE with constant-segment primers. TCRdb re-analysed the 5' RACE reads in MiXCR, keeping a single row per CDR3 protein. This table holds about 470,000 distinct CDR3 sequences, nearly 25% found once. Material for sequencing was PBMCs or a T cell subset sorted from them (not recorded which). The receptor was derived from an adult woman who had mild COVID-19 (a few samples of this study predate the infection). Cell type and time point are not known. This sequence joins TRBV6-2 or TRBV6-3 and TRBJ1-1; 8 nucleotides agree with TRBD1. For the CDR3, the DNA is TGTGCCAGCAGTCCATGGACAGGGAGTCGCACTGAAGCTTTCTTT. It translates to CASSPWTGSRTEAFF.